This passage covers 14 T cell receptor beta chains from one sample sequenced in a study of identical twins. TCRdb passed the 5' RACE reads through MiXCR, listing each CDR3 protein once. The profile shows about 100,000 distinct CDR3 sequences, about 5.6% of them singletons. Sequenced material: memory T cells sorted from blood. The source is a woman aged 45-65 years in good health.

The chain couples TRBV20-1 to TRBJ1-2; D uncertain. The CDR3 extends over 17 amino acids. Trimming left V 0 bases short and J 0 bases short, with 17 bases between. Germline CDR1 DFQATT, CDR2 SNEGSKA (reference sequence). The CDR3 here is CSARDPSRGRTNYGYTF. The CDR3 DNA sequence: TGCAGTGCTAGAGATCCATCCCGAGGGAGAACTAACTATGGCTACACCTTC.

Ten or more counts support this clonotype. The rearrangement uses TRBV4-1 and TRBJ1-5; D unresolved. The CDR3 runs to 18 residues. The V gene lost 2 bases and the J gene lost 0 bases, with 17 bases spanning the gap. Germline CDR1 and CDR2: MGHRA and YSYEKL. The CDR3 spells CASSQNAGSLPSNQPQHF. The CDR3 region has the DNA TGCGCCAGCAGCCAAAACGCCGGATCCCTCCCTAGCAATCAGCCCCAGCATTTT.

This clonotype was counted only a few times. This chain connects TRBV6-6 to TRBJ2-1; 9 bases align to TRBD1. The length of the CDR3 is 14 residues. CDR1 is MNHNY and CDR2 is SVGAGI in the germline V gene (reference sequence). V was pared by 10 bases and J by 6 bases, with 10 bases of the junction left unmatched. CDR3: CATERTGVSNEQFF. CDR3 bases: TGTGCCACCGAAAGGACAGGGGTGAGCAATGAGCAGTTCTTC.

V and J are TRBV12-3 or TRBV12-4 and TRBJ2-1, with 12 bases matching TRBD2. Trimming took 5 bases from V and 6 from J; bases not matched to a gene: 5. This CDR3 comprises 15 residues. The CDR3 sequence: CASSPPGLAGNEQFF. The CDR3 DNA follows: TGTGCCAGCAGTCCCCCGGGACTAGCGGGCAATGAGCAGTTCTTC.

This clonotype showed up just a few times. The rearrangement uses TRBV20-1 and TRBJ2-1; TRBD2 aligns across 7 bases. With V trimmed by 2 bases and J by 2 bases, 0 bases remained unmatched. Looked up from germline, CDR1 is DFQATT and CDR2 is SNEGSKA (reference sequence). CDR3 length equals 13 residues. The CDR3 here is CSARLAAYNEQFF. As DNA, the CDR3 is TGCAGTGCTAGACTAGCGGCCTACAATGAGCAGTTCTTC.

The CDR3 region has the DNA TGTGCCAGCAGCCAACCACCGGAGGGCTTTGGGCAGTACTTC. Its protein product is CASSQPPEGFGQYF. V and J are TRBV11-1 and TRBJ2-7; D possibly corresponds to TRBD2 (6 bases). Germline CDR1 reads SGHAT; CDR2 reads FQDESV (reference sequence). V lost 5 bases, J lost 9 bases, and 20 bases lay in between. CDR3 length equals 14 residues.

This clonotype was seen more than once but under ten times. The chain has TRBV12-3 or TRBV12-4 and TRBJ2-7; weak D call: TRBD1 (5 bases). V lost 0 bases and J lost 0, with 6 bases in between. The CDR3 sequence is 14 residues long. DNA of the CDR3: TGTGCCAGCAGTTTAGCAGGACACTCCTACGAGCAGTACTTC. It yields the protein CASSLAGHSYEQYF.

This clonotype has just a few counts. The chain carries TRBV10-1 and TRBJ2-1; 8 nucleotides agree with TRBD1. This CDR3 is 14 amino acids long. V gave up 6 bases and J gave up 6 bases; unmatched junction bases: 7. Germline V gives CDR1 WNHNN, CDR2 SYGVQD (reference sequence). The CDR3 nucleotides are TGCGCCAGCAGCGGGCAGGGGGCTGGCAATGAGCAGTTCTTC. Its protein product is CASSGQGAGNEQFF.

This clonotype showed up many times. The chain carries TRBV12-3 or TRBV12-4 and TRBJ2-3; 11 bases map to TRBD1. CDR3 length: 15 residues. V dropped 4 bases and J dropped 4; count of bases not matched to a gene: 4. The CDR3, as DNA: TGTGCCAGCAGTTCCGGACAGGGGGCGGCAGATACGCAGTATTTT. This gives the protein CASSSGQGAADTQYF.

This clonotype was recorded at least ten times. This CDR3 reads CASNVGETQYF. In DNA form, the CDR3 reads TGTGCCAGCAACGTGGGGGAGACCCAGTACTTC. The chain links TRBV12-3 or TRBV12-4 to TRBJ2-5; D is unresolved. V was cut by 7 bases and J by 5 bases, with 8 bases left in between. This CDR3 is 11 amino acids long.

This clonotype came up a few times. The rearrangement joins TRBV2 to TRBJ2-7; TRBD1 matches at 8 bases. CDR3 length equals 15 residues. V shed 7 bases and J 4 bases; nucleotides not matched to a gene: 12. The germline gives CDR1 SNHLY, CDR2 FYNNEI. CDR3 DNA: TGTGCCAGCACTCACGGTAGGACAGGGCGATACGAGCAGTACTTC. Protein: CASTHGRTGRYEQYF.

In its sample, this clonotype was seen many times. CDR3 in amino acids: CASSLRTRTVRTDTQYF. CDR3 bases: TGCGCCAGCAGCTTGCGAACAAGAACGGTCAGGACAGATACGCAGTATTTT. This chain uses TRBV5-1 with TRBJ2-3; D gene ambiguous. The CDR3 covers 17 residues. CDR1 SGHRS and CDR2 YFSETQ come from the germline V gene. Trimming removed 1 base at V and 3 bases at J, with 18 bases between.

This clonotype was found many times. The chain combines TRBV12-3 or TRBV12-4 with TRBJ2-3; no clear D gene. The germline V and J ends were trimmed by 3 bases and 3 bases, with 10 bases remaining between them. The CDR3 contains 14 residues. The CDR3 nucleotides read TGTGCCAGCAGTTTCTTGGTTTATACAGATACGCAGTATTTT. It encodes CASSFLVYTDTQYF.

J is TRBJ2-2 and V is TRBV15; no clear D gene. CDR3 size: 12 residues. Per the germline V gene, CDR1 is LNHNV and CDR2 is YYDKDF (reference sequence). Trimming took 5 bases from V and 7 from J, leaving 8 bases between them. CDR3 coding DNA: TGTGCCACCAGCGACGCTATCGGGGAGCTGTTTTTT. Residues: CATSDAIGELFF.